Presented here are 27 T cell receptor beta chains from one specimen sequenced in a study of cytomegalovirus exposure and HLA in healthy donors. PCR was performed using 60 Vbeta and 13 Jbeta primers. The assay was immunoSEQ multiplex PCR, and TCRdb's table has in-frame clones only and misses some. The profile shows 200,000 or so clones, more than 70% of them singletons. What was sequenced was PBMCs. These receptors all come from a boy younger than 18 in good health and CMV-seronegative.

The chain couples TRBV5-1 to TRBJ2-7; TRBD1 agrees at 8 bases. Trimming took 3 bases from V and 9 from J; bases not matched to a gene: 14. Germline V CDR1 and CDR2: SGHRS, YFSETQ. The CDR3 is 15 amino acids. CDR3 loop: CASSSTFRGLEGQYF. The CDR3 DNA is TGCGCCAGCAGCTCGACCTTCAGGGGGCTGGAGGGGCAGTACTTC.

The V call is TRBV6-6, the J call TRBJ1-2, with a possible D match to TRBD1 (6 bases). CDR1 and CDR2 (germline): MNHNY, SVGAGI (reference sequence). The CDR3 totals 16 residues. V was cut by 0 bases and J by 2 bases, with 13 bases left in between. The CDR3 sequence is CASSYSSAGANYGYTF. The CDR3 coding sequence is TGTGCCAGCAGTTACTCTTCGGCAGGGGCAAACTATGGCTACACCTTC.

A few counts support this clone. This rearrangement joins TRBV6-5 to TRBJ2-7; TRBD1 might be the D (5 bases). The CDR3 spans 13 residues. The V and J ends lost 7 bases and 1 base respectively, with 11 bases between them. The germline V gene encodes CDR1 MNHEY and CDR2 SVGAGI. The chain's CDR3 is CASNADNSYEQYF. CDR3 DNA: TGTGCCAGCAATGCGGACAATTCCTACGAGCAGTACTTC.

This clone was recorded a few times. The chain joins TRBV19 to TRBJ1-1; 8 bases map to TRBD1. The CDR3 has 13 amino acids. Germline values: CDR1 LNHDA, CDR2 SQIVND (reference sequence). With 3 bases clipped from V and 4 bases from J, the junction kept 1 base outside the gene matches. CDR3 bases: TGTGCCAGTAGTATTGACAGGGGCACTGAAGCTTTCTTT. It is translated as CASSIDRGTEAFF. The full variable domain, its missing parts supplied by reference TRBV19 and TRBJ1-1, is DGGITQSPKYLFRKEGQNVTLSCEQNLNHDAMYWYRQDPGQGLRLIYYSQIVNDFQKGDIAEGYSVSREKKESFPLTVTSAQKNPTAFYLCASSIDRGTEAFFGQGTRLTVV.

The rearrangement links TRBV30 to TRBJ2-7; D may be TRBD1 (5 bases). V lost 6 bases, J lost 1 base, and 7 bases lay in between. Germline values: CDR1 GTSNPN, CDR2 SVGIG (reference sequence). The CDR3 extends over 11 amino acids. CDR3 in DNA: TGTGCCTGCAGGGTGTCCTACGAGCAGTACTTC. Amino acids: CACRVSYEQYF. Filled out from reference TRBV30 and TRBJ2-7, the complete variable domain reads SQTIHQWPATLVQPVGSPLSLECTVEGTSNPNLYWYRQAAGRGLQLLFYSVGIGQISSEVPQNLSASRPQDRQFILSSKKLLLSDSGFYLCACRVSYEQYFGPGTRLTVT.

This rearrangement joins TRBV7-8 to TRBJ2-5, with D unresolved. Trimming cost V 1 base and J 2 bases, with 14 bases left between them. The CDR3 covers 16 residues. In germline, CDR1 is SGHVS, CDR2 FQNEAQ. CDR3 coding DNA: TGTGCCAGCAGCTTAGGTCGCGGTCCTGCACAAGAGACCCAGTACTTC. Its translation is CASSLGRGPAQETQYF.

This clone is a singleton in its sample. The genes are TRBV7-9 and TRBJ2-2; TRBD2 matches 10 bases. The V segment lost 5 bases and the J segment 1 base; nucleotides outside the gene matches: 10. Germline V CDR1 and CDR2: SEHNR, FQNEAQ (reference sequence). The CDR3 consists of 18 residues. CDR3 nucleotides: TGTGCCAGCAGCCCTCGCCGGACTAGCGGAAGGAACACCGGGGAGCTGTTTTTT. It translates to CASSPRRTSGRNTGELFF. The whole variable domain, filled in from reference TRBV7-9 and TRBJ2-2, reads DTGVSQNPRHKITKRGQNVTFRCDPISEHNRLYWYRQTLGQGPEFLTYFQNEAQLEKSRLLSDRFSAERPKGSFSTLEIQRTEQGDSAMYLCASSPRRTSGRNTGELFFGEGSRLTVL.

The CDR3 protein is CASSQVYQTGGGYTEAFF. The CDR3 DNA sequence: TGTGCCAGCAGCCAAGTTTACCAAACAGGGGGCGGGTACACTGAAGCTTTCTTT. The V and J genes are TRBV14 and TRBJ1-1; 9 positions match TRBD1. The germline V gene encodes CDR1 SGHDN and CDR2 FVKESK. The CDR3 is 18 amino acids. V was clipped by 1 base and J by 3 bases; unmatched bases: 12.

The rearrangement uses TRBV9 and TRBJ1-4, with D perhaps matching TRBD1 (6 bases). V gave up 2 bases and J gave up 3 bases, with 17 bases separating them. Germline CDR1 and CDR2: SGDLS and YYNGEE. CDR3 length equals 17 residues. CDR3 bases: TGTGCCAGCAGCGTCGGGGGGCTAGATGTGGCTAATGAAAAACTGTTTTTT. This encodes CASSVGGLDVANEKLFF.

The chain carries TRBV29-1 and TRBJ2-7, with no clear D. This CDR3 region has 12 residues. The germline gives CDR1 SQVTM, CDR2 ANQGSEA. The V end was cut by 3 bases, the J end by 0 bases, with 6 bases between. The DNA of the CDR3 is TGCAGCGTTGAGGCCATCTCCTACGAGCAGTACTTC. Translating it yields CSVEAISYEQYF.

CDR3 sequence: CASSLTSRKINYGYTF. The CDR3 coding sequence is TGTGCCAGCAGCTTAACGAGCAGGAAGATCAACTATGGCTACACCTTC. The genes are TRBV7-3 and TRBJ1-2, with D uncertain. Trimming took 0 bases from V and 2 from J, leaving 13 bases between them. The V gene's germline CDR1 is SGHTA and CDR2 FQGTGA. The length of the CDR3 is 16 residues.

This chain joins TRBV7-2 and TRBJ1-1, with a weak D call TRBD1 (6 bases). This CDR3 is 19 amino acids long. V lost 1 base and J lost 1, with 22 bases in between. Germline V gene sequence: CDR1 SGHTA, CDR2 FQGNSA. CDR3 sequence: CASSLDIRGGWVKNTEAFF. DNA for the CDR3: TGTGCCAGCAGCTTAGACATCAGGGGTGGGTGGGTAAAGAACACTGAAGCTTTCTTT. The full variable domain, rest sourced from reference TRBV7-2 and TRBJ1-1, is GAGVSQSPSNKVTEKGKDVELRCDPISGHTALYWYRQSLGQGLEFLIYFQGNSAPDKSGLPSDRFSAERTGGSVSTLTIQRTQQEDSAVYLCASSLDIRGGWVKNTEAFFGQGTRLTVV.

The chain joins TRBV28 to TRBJ2-7; tentatively, D is TRBD1 (5 bases). V shed 2 bases and J shed 2 bases, with 13 bases lying between them. Germline loops: CDR1 MDHEN, CDR2 SYDVKM. The CDR3 sequence is 15 residues long. This CDR3 reads CASSLVGQGPYEQYF. CDR3 coding DNA: TGTGCCAGCAGTTTAGTTGGGCAGGGCCCCTACGAGCAGTACTTC.

The genes are TRBV7-9 and TRBJ2-3; 8 positions match TRBD1. Germline loops: CDR1 SEHNR, CDR2 FQNEAQ (reference sequence). Trimming took 5 bases from V and 0 from J; bases not matched to a gene: 7. The CDR3 totals 16 residues. CDR3 nucleotide sequence: TGTGCCAGCAGCCACGGACAGGGATTAAGCACAGATACGCAGTATTTT. It yields the protein CASSHGQGLSTDTQYF.

The CDR3 region has the DNA TGTGCCAGCAGCTTGGCCGGACAGGAAGAGACCCAGTACTTC. Protein sequence: CASSLAGQEETQYF. The gene calls are TRBV5-6 and TRBJ2-5; 7 nucleotides align to TRBD1. Germline V gene sequence: CDR1 SGHDT, CDR2 YYEEEE. J was trimmed by 3 bases and V by 0 bases; bases with no gene match: 2. The CDR3 runs to 14 residues.

The V call is TRBV9, the J call TRBJ1-2, with TRBD1 matching over 8 bases. The trim removed 4 bases at V and 0 bases at J, leaving 5 bases unmatched. The CDR3 has 15 amino acids. CDR1 is SGDLS, CDR2 YYNGEE, per germline. CDR3 sequence reads: CASSPRTGSNYGYTF. For the CDR3, the DNA is TGTGCCAGCAGCCCGCGGACAGGGTCTAACTATGGCTACACCTTC.

The chain has TRBV5-1 and TRBJ2-7; possibly TRBD1 for D (6 bases). V lost 4 bases and J 1 base, leaving 15 bases between the germline ends. There are 15 residues in the CDR3. Germline CDR1 SGHRS, CDR2 YFSETQ. The CDR3 loop is CASSVPQGRSYEQYF. The DNA of the CDR3 is TGCGCCAGCAGCGTGCCACAGGGAAGATCCTACGAGCAGTACTTC. The entire variable domain, with the rest obtained from reference TRBV5-1 and TRBJ2-7, is as follows: KAGVTQTPRYLIKTRGQQVTLSCSPISGHRSVSWYQQTPGQGLQFLFEYFSETQRNKGNFPGRFSGRQFSNSRSEMNVSTLELGDSALYLCASSVPQGRSYEQYFGPGTRLTVT.

The V call is TRBV10-3, the J call TRBJ2-7; TRBD2 aligns across 8 bases. The CDR3 sequence is 14 residues long. Germline V gene lookup returns CDR1 ENHRY and CDR2 SYGVKD. Trimming removed 10 bases from V and 3 bases from J; junction bases left unmatched: 11. The CDR3 DNA sequence: TGTGCCACGCGGGGTAGCGGGGTGAGCTACGAGCAGTACTTC. The encoded protein is CATRGSGVSYEQYF.

The chain employs TRBV5-1 and TRBJ2-2; D gene unclear. The V gene's germline CDR1 is SGHRS and CDR2 YFSETQ. This CDR3 spans 15 amino acids. V dropped 0 bases and J dropped 6 bases, with 12 bases sitting between them. The CDR3 region is CASSLVVPRPGELFF. CDR3 DNA sequence: TGCGCCAGCAGCTTGGTAGTACCGAGGCCCGGGGAGCTGTTTTTT.

This clone showed up just once. The rearrangement joins TRBV27 to TRBJ1-6, with D possibly being TRBD1 (5 bases). CDR3 length: 11 amino acids. V lost 11 bases and J lost 8, with 10 bases in between. In germline, CDR1 is MNHEY, CDR2 SMNVEV (reference sequence). In DNA, the CDR3 is TGTGCCGGACAACCTTATTCACCCCTCCACTTT. The encoded protein is CAGQPYSPLHF.

On this clone itself: This same CDR3 is encoded by further DNA sequences in the sample. This chain uses TRBV2 with TRBJ2-3; 9 bases are shared with TRBD2. CDR3 size: 14 residues. Germline V gene sequence: CDR1 SNHLY, CDR2 FYNNEI. V dropped 6 bases and J dropped 1; count of bases not matched to a gene: 2. CDR3: CASRVAGGTDTQYF. The CDR3 DNA reads TGTGCCAGCAGGGTAGCGGGAGGCACAGATACGCAGTATTTT. Supplemented by reference TRBV2 and TRBJ2-3, the full variable domain reads EPEVTQTPSHQVTQMGQEVILRCVPISNHLYFYWYRQILGQKVEFLVSFYNNEISEKSEIFDDQFSVERPDGSNFTLKIRSTKLEDSAMYFCASRVAGGTDTQYFGPGTRLTVL.

This chain joins TRBV28 and TRBJ1-4, with D perhaps matching TRBD1 (6 bases). This CDR3 contains 16 residues. The germline gives CDR1 MDHEN, CDR2 SYDVKM. V was shortened by 1 base and J by 8 bases, with 17 bases between the two germline ends. In DNA, the CDR3 is TGTGCCAGCAGTTTATTAACAGGGCAGCTCGCCGAAAAACTGTTTTTT. Amino acids: CASSLLTGQLAEKLFF.

This clone was seen just once. The J gene is TRBJ2-7, the V gene TRBV6-1, with no clear D. The CDR3 extends over 13 amino acids. Per the germline V gene, CDR1 is MNHNS and CDR2 is SASEGT. The V and J ends lost 5 bases and 2 bases respectively, with 10 bases between them. DNA for the CDR3: TGTGCCAGCAGTATTGGCGGCCCCTACGAGCAGTACTTC. This translates into CASSIGGPYEQYF.

The CDR3 loop is CASSPDMIGYTF. CDR3 DNA: TGTGCCAGCAGTCCGGACATGATCGGCTACACCTTC. The chain has TRBV28 and TRBJ1-2, with a weak D call TRBD1 (5 bases). This CDR3 is 12 amino acids long. Trimming stripped 5 bases from V and 8 bases from J, with 12 bases between. CDR1 is MDHEN, CDR2 SYDVKM, per germline.

The rearrangement uses TRBV9 and TRBJ1-6, with unresolved D. The length of the CDR3 is 17 residues. The V and J ends lost 2 bases and 0 bases respectively, with 12 bases between them. The germline gives CDR1 SGDLS, CDR2 YYNGEE. CDR3 region: CASSVSPQSSYNSPLHF. The CDR3, as DNA: TGTGCCAGCAGCGTCTCTCCACAGAGCTCCTATAATTCACCCCTCCACTTT.

The chain uses TRBV19 and TRBJ1-2, with TRBD1 matching 7 bases. Trimming at V came to 4 bases and at J to 2 bases, leaving 4 bases not matched to a gene. CDR1 is LNHDA and CDR2 is SQIVND in the germline V gene (reference sequence). This CDR3 contains 14 residues. CDR3 in DNA: TGTGCCAGTAGTACGCGGGACAGCAACTATGGCTACACCTTC. It codes for CASSTRDSNYGYTF.

This clone has a single count. V is TRBV29-1 and J is TRBJ1-1; D remains ambiguous. The germline V gene has CDR1 SQVTM and CDR2 ANQGSEA. V was trimmed by 4 bases and J by 2 bases, leaving 14 bases between them. This CDR3 region has 14 residues. The CDR3 sequence: CSVVGRLANTEAFF. CDR3 nucleotides: TGCAGCGTTGTGGGCAGATTGGCTAACACTGAAGCTTTCTTT.